This is a list of T cell receptor beta chains from one sample in a study of T cell responses to AZD1222 COVID-19 vaccine. The repertoire was sequenced with immunoSEQ multiplex PCR; TCRdb's copy has only in-frame clones and lacks some. This table has 130,000 to 150,000 clones, 88% appearing once. This material consisted of peripheral blood, taken on day 0 of AZD1222 vaccination. The receptors were sampled from an adult in good health. The CDR3 runs from the conserved cysteine through the conserved F or W. The order of the fields is clone size, V gene, J gene, D gene, CDR3 protein, CDR3 DNA. The D gene is left open where the match is weak. Expanded clones are given a class, and other clones once, few, many or no size at all.

NA	TRBV24-1	TRBJ2-1	NA	CATSPNAGGSYNEQFF	TGTGCCACCAGCCCAAACGCCGGGGGTTCCTACAATGAGCAGTTCTTC
NA	TRBV6-4	TRBJ1-2	NA	CASSRDRSGYGYTF	TGTGCCAGCAGTAGAGACAGGTCGGGCTATGGCTACACCTTC
NA	TRBV19	TRBJ1-2	NA	CASTRSDYGYTF	TGTGCCAGTACTCGGAGCGATTATGGCTACACCTTC
NA	TRBV9	TRBJ2-7	NA	CASSRTLTNSHEQYF	TGTGCCAGCAGCAGAACACTTACTAACTCCCACGAGCAGTACTTC
NA	TRBV3-1/TRBV3-2	TRBJ1-1	NA	CASSQTGRSTEAFF	TGTGCCAGCAGCCAAACAGGGAGGAGCACTGAAGCTTTCTTT
NA	TRBV28	TRBJ1-2	NA	CASREQGSGYTF	TGTGCCAGCAGGGAACAGGGCAGTGGCTACACCTTC
NA	TRBV9	TRBJ1-6	TRBD1	CASSVLGQSNSPLHF	TGTGCCAGCAGCGTACTGGGACAGTCAAATTCACCCCTCCACTTT
NA	TRBV7-2	TRBJ1-2	NA	CASSYERGYTF	TGTGCCAGCAGCTATGAGAGGGGCTACACCTTC
NA	TRBV7-2	TRBJ1-1	NA	CASSLTGTEAFF	TGTGCCAGCAGCTTAACAGGGACTGAAGCTTTCTTT
NA	TRBV30	TRBJ2-7	NA	CAWSRARHFSYEQYF	TGTGCCTGGAGTAGGGCCCGACACTTCTCCTACGAGCAGTACTTC
NA	TRBV18	TRBJ1-4	NA	CASSPFDSFEKLFF	TGTGCCAGCTCACCATTTGACAGTTTTGAAAAACTGTTTTTT
NA	TRBV7-2	TRBJ1-2	NA	CASGFSGGGYGYTF	TGTGCCAGCGGTTTCTCGGGGGGCGGCTATGGCTACACCTTC
NA	TRBV7-3	TRBJ1-2	TRBD1	CASSSGTTGGGYTF	TGTGCCAGCAGCTCGGGCACGACAGGGGGCGGCTACACCTTC
NA	TRBV21-1	TRBJ1-1	NA	CASSRARGRINTEAFF	TGTGCCAGCAGCAGAGCTCGGGGGCGGATAAACACTGAAGCTTTCTTT
NA	TRBV27	TRBJ2-1	TRBD2	CASSPGLAGPYNEQFF	TGTGCCAGCAGTCCCGGACTAGCGGGGCCCTACAATGAGCAGTTCTTC
NA	TRBV9	TRBJ1-6	NA	CASRTYDHSPLHF	TGTGCCAGTAGGACCTATGACCATTCACCCCTCCACTTT
NA	TRBV10-3	TRBJ2-5	NA	CAISGDYPQETQYF	TGTGCCATCAGTGGAGACTACCCGCAAGAGACCCAGTACTTC
few	TRBV6-2/TRBV6-3	TRBJ1-2	NA	CASSYIEKGLNYGYTF	TGTGCCAGCAGTTATATCGAAAAGGGCTTGAACTATGGCTACACCTTC
many	TRBV5-1	TRBJ1-2	NA	CASSLDGGNNGYTF	TGCGCCAGCAGCCTGGACGGCGGAAATAATGGCTACACCTTC
once	TRBV7-2	TRBJ1-2	NA	CASSPMATQAYGYTF	TGTGCCAGCAGCCCGATGGCCACCCAGGCCTATGGCTACACCTTC
NA	TRBV5-1	TRBJ2-3	NA	CASSLGRDTQYF	TGCGCCAGCAGCCTAGGGCGGGATACGCAGTATTTT
few	TRBV15	TRBJ1-2	NA	CATSRDLRVPPYGYTF	TGTGCCACCAGCAGAGATCTAAGAGTCCCCCCATATGGCTACACCTTC
once	TRBV29-1	TRBJ1-2	NA	CSVEVPPSHNGYTF	TGCAGCGTTGAGGTACCACCCTCACATAATGGCTACACCTTC
NA	TRBV4-1	TRBJ2-7	TRBD2	CASSLVAGGSQYEQYF	TGCGCCAGCAGCCTAGTAGCGGGGGGGTCGCAATACGAGCAGTACTTC
NA	TRBV5-1	TRBJ2-5	NA	CASSPGQLGETQYF	TGCGCCAGCAGCCCCGGACAGCTGGGGGAGACCCAGTACTTC
NA	TRBV10-3	TRBJ2-7	NA	CAISESGTRLTYEQYF	TGTGCCATCAGTGAGTCTGGGACACGCCTGACCTACGAGCAGTACTTC